This T cell receptor beta chain originates from a study of blood T cell repertoires in COVID-19. Background on the study: The United States, Italy and Spain were the sources of the acute and convalescent COVID-19 samples.

Repertoires were generated with immunoSEQ multiplex PCR, while TCRdb's copy carries only in-frame clones and drops some. The data hold 200,000 to 300,000 clones, with approximately 85% observed a single time. The study assigned cohorts using participant-reported clinical history. CDR1 is SGDLS and CDR2 is YYNGEE in the germline V gene. The CDR3 covers 15 residues. V shed 0 bases, J shed 4 bases, and the junction held 4 bases outside the gene matches. The specimen was PBMCs or T cells enriched from blood (not recorded which). This TCR came from a woman aged 50 to 60 with acute COVID-19. This chain joins TRBV9 and TRBJ2-1, with TRBD2 identical over 7 bases. The CDR3 region has the DNA TGTGCCAGCAGCGTAGAGGGACTACCTTACAATGAGCAGTTCTTC. This codes for CASSVEGLPYNEQFF.